This TCR beta chain emerged from a study of radiotherapy plus CTLA-4 blockade in lung cancer. Study observations and caveats: Radiotherapy plus ipilimumab was followed by expansion in blood of tumor-derived TCR clones.

With V trimmed by 3 bases and J by 3 bases, 3 bases remained unmatched. This CDR3 has 15 amino acids. Per germline, CDR1 SGHTA and CDR2 FQGNSA. The table lists this clone with a few counts. Antigen: not known. The protocol was immunoSEQ multiplex PCR, while the TCRdb copy is restricted to in-frame clones and leaves out a portion. The repertoire includes tens of thousands of clones, roughly 78% of them detected once, and around an eighth sits in the top ten. This chain links TRBV7-2 with TRBJ2-7; 12 bases are a match to TRBD2. This receptor was identified in a human donor with non-small cell lung cancer that progressed on radiotherapy plus ipilimumab. The sample was peripheral blood, taken from a patient treated with radiotherapy plus ipilimumab. The CDR3 loop reads CASSFGTSGHYEQYF. The DNA for the CDR3 is TGTGCCAGCAGCTTCGGGACTAGCGGGCACTACGAGCAGTACTTC.